The clone carrying this T cell receptor beta chain was recorded once. Its antigen is undetermined. The data were taken from a study of OX40 agonist ivuxolimab in advanced cancers. Autoimmune disease history or systemic immunosuppression disqualified patients. Profiled with immunoSEQ multiplex PCR; TCRdb holds only in-frame clones, not every one. Altogether approximately 96,000 clones are present, less than 95% being singletons, with the ten largest covering about 1.5%. The study, taken as a whole, reports: Also showing low normalized T-cell clonal expansion were some of the nonresponders. In general, CD8+ T cells held more expanded clones than CD4+ did, on average. At 0.1 to 3.0 mg/kg, CD4+ and CD8+ blood T cells expanded clonally by week 6.

The CDR3 runs 17 residues. The germline gives CDR1 MNHEY, CDR2 SMNVEV (reference sequence). The trim removed 6 bases at V and 2 bases at J, leaving 14 bases unmatched. The clonotype was recovered from an adult with an advanced solid tumor such as melanoma, head and neck, liver or kidney cancer. This specimen consisted of CD4+ or CD8+ T cells sorted from blood, obtained in a trial of the OX40 agonist ivuxolimab. The chain couples TRBV27 to TRBJ2-5; 8 bases are shared with TRBD2. CDR3 in amino acids: CASRRSLGREAQETQYF. The CDR3 DNA follows: TGTGCCAGCAGACGATCTCTGGGGCGGGAGGCTCAAGAGACCCAGTACTTC.